This T cell receptor beta chain was found in a study of blood T cell repertoires in COVID-19. The assay was immunoSEQ multiplex PCR, and TCRdb's table has in-frame clones only and misses some. In the table there are 200,000 to 250,000 clones, approximately 78% of which are singletons. Sequences were obtained from peripheral blood. The source of this sequence is a woman aged 70 to 79 with COVID-19, enrolled during active disease.

The CDR3 spells CASSTPDRGRGGYTF. The CDR3 DNA follows: TGTGCCAGCAGTACCCCAGACAGGGGGCGAGGAGGCTACACCTTC. This chain joins TRBV28 and TRBJ1-2; TRBD1 matches at 10 bases. In germline, CDR1 is MDHEN, CDR2 SYDVKM. This CDR3 is 15 amino acids long. The trim removed 5 bases at V and 8 bases at J, leaving 11 bases unmatched.